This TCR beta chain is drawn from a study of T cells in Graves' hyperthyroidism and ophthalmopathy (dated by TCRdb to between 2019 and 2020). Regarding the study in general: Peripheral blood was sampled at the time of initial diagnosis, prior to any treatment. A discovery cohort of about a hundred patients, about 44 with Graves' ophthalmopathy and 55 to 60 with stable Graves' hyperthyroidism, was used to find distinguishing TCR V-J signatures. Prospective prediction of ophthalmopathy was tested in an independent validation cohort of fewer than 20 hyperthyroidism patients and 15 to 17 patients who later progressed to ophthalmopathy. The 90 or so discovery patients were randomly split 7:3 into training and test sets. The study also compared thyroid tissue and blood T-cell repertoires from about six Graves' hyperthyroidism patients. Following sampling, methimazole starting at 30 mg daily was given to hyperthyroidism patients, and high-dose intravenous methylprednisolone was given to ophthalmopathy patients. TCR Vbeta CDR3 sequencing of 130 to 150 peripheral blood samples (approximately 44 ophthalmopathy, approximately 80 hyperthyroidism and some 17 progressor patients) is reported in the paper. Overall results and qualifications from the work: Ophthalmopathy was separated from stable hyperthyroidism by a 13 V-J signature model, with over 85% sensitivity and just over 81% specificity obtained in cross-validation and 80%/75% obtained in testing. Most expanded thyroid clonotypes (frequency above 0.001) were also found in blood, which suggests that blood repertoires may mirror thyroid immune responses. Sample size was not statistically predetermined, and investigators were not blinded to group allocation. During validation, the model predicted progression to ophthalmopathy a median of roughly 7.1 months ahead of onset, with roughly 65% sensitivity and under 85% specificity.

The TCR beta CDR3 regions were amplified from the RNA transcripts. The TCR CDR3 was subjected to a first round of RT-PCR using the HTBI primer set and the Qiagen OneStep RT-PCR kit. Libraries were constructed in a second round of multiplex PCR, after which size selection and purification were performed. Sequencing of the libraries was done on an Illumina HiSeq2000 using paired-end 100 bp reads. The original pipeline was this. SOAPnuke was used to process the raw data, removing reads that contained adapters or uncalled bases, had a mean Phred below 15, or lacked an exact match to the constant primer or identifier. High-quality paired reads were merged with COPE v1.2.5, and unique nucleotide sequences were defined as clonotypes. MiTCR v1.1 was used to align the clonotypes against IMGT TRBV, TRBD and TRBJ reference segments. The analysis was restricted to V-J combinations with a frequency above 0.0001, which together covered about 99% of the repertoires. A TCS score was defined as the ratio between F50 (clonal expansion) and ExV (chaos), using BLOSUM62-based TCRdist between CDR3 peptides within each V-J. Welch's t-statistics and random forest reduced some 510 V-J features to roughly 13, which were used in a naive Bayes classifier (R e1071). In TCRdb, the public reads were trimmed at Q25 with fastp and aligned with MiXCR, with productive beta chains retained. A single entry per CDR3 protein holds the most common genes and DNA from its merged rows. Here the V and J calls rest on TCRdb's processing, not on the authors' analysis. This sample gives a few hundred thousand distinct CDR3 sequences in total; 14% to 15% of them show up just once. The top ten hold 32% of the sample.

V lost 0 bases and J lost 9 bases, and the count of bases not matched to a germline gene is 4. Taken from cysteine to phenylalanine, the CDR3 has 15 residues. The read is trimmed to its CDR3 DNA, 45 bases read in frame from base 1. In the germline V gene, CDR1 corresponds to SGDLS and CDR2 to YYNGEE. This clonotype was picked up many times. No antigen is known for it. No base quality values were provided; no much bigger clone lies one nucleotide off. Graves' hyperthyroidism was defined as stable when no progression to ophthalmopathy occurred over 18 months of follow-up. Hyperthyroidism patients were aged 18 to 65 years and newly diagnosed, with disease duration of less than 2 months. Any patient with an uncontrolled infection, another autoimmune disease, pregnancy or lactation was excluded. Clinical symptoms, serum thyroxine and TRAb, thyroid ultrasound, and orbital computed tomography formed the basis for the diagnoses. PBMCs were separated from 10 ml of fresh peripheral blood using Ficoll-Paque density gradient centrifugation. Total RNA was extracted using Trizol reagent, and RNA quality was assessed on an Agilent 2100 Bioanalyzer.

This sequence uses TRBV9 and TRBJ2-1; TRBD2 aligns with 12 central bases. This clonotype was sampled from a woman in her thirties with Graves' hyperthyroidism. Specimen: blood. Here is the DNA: TGTGCCAGCAGCGTAGAGACTAGCGGGAGAAGTGAGCAGTTCTTC. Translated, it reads CASSVETSGRSEQFF.